The clone carrying this TCR beta chain was recorded only once. Time point meaning: pretreatment peripheral blood. Germline lookup yields CDR1 DFQATT and CDR2 SNEGSKA (reference sequence). Trimming took 7 bases from V and 6 from J, leaving 10 bases between them. This CDR3 has 11 residues. This table comes from immunoSEQ multiplex PCR, and its TCRdb copy is limited to in-frame clones, with some not included. Seen here are 86,000 or so clones, roughly 84% observed once, and the top ten hold approximately 15%. This record comes from a study of PD-L1 blockade in urothelial cancer. The chain joins TRBV20-1 to TRBJ2-4; D call uncertain. This clonotype was sampled from a man in his sixties with urothelial cancer. The sample here was PBMCs, taken around atezolizumab (anti-PD-L1) treatment. CDR3 region: CSVELSNIQYF. The CDR3 DNA sequence: TGCAGTGTAGAACTTTCAAACATTCAGTACTTC.